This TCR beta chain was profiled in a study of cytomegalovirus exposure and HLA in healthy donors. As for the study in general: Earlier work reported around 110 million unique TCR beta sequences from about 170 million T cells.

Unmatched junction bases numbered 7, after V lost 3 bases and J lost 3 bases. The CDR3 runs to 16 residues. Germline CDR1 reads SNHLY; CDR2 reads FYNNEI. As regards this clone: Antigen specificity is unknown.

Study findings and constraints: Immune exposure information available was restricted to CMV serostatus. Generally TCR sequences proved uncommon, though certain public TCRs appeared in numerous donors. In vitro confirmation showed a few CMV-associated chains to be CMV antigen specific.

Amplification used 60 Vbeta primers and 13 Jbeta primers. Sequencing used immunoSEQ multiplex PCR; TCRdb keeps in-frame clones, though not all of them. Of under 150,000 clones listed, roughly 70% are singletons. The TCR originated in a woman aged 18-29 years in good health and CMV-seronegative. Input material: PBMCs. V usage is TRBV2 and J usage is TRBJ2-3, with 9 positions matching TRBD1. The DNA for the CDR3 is TGTGCCAGCAGTGACCACGGGACAGGGAGGACAGATACGCAGTATTTT. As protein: CASSDHGTGRTDTQYF.